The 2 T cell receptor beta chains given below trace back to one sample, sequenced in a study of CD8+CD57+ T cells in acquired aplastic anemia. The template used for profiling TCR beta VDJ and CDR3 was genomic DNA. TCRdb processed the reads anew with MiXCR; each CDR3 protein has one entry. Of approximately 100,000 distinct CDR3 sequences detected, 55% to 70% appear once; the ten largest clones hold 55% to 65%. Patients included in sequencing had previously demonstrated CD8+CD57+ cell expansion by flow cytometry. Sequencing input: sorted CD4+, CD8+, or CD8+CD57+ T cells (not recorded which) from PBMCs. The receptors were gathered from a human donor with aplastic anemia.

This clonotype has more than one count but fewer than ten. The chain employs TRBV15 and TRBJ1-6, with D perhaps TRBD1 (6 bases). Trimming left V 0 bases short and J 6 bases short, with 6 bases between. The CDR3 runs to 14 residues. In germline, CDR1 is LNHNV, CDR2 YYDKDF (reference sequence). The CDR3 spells CATSREQGNSPLHF. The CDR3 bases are TGTGCCACCAGCAGAGAACAGGGTAATTCACCCCTCCACTTT.

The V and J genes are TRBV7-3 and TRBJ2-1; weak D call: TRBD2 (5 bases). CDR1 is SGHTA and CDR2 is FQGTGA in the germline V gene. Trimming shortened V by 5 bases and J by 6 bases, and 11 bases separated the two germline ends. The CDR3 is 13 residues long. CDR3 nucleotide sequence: TGTGCCAGCAGCGAAGCGAGCGGCAATGAGCAGTTCTTC. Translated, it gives CASSEASGNEQFF. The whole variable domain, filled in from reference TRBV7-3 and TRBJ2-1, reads GAGVSQTPSNKVTEKGKYVELRCDPISGHTALYWYRQSLGQGPEFLIYFQGTGAADDSGLPNDRFFAVRPEGSVSTLKIQRTERGDSAVYLCASSEASGNEQFFGPGTRLTVL.